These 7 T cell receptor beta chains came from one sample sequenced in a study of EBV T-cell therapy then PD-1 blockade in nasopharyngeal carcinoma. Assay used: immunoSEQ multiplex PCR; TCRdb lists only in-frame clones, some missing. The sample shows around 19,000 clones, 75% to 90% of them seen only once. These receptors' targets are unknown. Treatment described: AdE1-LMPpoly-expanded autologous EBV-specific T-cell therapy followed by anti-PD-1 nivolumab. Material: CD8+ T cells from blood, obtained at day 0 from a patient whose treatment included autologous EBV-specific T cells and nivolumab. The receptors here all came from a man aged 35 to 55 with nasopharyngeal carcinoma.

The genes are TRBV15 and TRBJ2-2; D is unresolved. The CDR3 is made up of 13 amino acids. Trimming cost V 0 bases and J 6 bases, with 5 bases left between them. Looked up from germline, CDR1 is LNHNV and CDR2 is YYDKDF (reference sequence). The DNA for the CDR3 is TGTGCCACCAGCAGAGATGACCCCGGGGAGCTGTTTTTT. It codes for CATSRDDPGELFF.

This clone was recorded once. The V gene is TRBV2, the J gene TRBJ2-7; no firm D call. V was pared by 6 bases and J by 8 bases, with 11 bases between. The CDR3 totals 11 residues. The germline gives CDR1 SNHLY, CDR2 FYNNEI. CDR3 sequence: CASRGNLQQYF. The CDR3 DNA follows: TGTGCCAGCAGAGGCAATTTGCAGCAGTACTTC.

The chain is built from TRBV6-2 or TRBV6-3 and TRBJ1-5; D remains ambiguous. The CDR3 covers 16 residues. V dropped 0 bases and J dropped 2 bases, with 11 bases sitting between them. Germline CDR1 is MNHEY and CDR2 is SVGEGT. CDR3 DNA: TGTGCCAGCAGTTACTCGTTGGGGAATGGCAATCAGCCCCAGCATTTT. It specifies CASSYSLGNGNQPQHF.

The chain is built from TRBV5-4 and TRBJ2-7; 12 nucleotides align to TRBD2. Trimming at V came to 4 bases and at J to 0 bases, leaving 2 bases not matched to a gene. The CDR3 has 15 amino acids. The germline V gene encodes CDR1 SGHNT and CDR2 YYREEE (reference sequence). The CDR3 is CASSAGLAGSYEQYF. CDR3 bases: TGTGCCAGCAGCGCGGGACTAGCGGGCTCCTACGAGCAGTACTTC. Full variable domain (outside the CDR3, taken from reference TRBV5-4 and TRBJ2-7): ETGVTQSPTHLIKTRGQQVTLRCSSQSGHNTVSWYQQALGQGPQFIFQYYREEENGRGNFPPRFSGLQFPNYSSELNVNALELDDSALYLCASSAGLAGSYEQYFGPGTRLTVT.

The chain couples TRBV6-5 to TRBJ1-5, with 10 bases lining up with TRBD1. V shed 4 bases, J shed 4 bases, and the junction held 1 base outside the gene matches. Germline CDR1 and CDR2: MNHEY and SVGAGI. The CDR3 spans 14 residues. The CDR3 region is CASSWDRGNQPQHF. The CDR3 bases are TGTGCCAGCAGTTGGGACAGGGGAAATCAGCCCCAGCATTTT.

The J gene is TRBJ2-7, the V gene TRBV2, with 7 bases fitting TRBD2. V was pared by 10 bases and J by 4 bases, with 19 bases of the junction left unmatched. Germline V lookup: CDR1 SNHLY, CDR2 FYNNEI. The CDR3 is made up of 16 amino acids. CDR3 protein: CATTNKASGTKYEQYF. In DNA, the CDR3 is TGTGCCACCACAAATAAAGCATCTGGGACTAAATACGAGCAGTACTTC.

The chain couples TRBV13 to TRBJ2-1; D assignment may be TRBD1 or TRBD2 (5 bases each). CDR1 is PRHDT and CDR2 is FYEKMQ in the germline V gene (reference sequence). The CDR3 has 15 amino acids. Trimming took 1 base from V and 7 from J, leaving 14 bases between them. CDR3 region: CASSLEAGRLNEQFF. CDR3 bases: TGTGCCAGCAGCTTAGAGGCAGGGAGATTAAATGAGCAGTTCTTC.